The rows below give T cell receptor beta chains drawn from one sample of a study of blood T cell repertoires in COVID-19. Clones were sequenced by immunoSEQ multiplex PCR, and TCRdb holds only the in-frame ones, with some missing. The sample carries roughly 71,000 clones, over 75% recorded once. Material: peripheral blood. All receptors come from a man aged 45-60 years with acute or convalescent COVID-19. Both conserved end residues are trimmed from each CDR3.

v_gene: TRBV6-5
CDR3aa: ASSQTGISSYEQY

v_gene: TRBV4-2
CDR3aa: ASSQDSQTGLGQY

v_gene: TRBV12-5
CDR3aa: ARRVNTEAF

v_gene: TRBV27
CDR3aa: ASSFPGRNEQF

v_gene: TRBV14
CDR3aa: ASSPRHSGTEAF

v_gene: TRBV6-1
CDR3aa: ASSESYLDRGFFYEQY

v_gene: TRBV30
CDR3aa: AWKPGQGYNSPLH

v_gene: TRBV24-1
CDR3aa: ATSQGAQETQY

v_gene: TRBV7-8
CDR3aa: ASSMDFSMNTEAF

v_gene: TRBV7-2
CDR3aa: ASSLAGGGFGNNEQF

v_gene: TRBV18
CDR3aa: ASSSQIEDEQF

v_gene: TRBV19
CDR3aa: ASSTYRGTGELF

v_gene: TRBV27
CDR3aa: ASSLAGGSAKNIQY

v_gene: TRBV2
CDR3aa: ASSMDRDETQY

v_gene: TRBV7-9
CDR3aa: ASSQDRANEKLF

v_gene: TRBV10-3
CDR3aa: AIGQGGYGYT

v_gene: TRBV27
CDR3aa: ASSLGFGQGAEKLF

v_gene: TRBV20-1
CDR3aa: SASRTGLYDTQY

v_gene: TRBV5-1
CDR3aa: ASSLADRVPTDTQY

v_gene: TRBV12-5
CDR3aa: ASGEGQGVRQTQY

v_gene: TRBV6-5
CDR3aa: ASSYSIGGETQY

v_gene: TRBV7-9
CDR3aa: ASSPPTGQETQY

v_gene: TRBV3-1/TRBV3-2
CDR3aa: ASSQVSDTQY

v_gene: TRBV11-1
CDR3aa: ASSPRGGTEAF

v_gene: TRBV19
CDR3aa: ASRGGNTEAF

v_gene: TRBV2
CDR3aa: ASSESQIMNTGELF

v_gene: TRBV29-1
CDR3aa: SVVRDRGSTDTQY

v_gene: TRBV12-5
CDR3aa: ASGLVAEKRGSYEQY

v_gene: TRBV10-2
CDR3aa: ASSLSGGSSYNEQF

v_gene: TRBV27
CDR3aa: ASTTAAGQFSNYGYT

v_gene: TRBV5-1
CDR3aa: ASSLEGGDYNEQF

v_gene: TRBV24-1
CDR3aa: ATGVQGAFF

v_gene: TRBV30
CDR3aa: AWGQGTSYNEQF

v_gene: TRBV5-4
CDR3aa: ASSLGGWGEQY

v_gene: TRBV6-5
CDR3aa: ASKNRGGTYEQY

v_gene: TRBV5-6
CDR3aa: ASSYTLSSYNEQF

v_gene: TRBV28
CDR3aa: ASSAPGQGNSPLH